The TCR beta chain under discussion was sequenced for a study of graft-versus-host responses after intestinal transplantation. Study-wide background: The study gave all recipients anti-thymocyte globulin induction, then tacrolimus and steroids for three to four years.

This CDR3 contains 15 residues. Method: immunoSEQ multiplex PCR; TCRdb's copy keeps in-frame clones and lacks some. The sample records approximately 4,200 clones, 20% to 25% being singletons. Plating combined 200,000 CFSE-labeled responder cells with 200,000 irradiated, violet-dye-labeled stimulator cells. Proliferating CFSE-low CD3+CD4+ and CD3+CD8+ responders were sorted after the reaction. V and J are TRBV21-1 and TRBJ2-7; the table's D gene call, TRBD2, was not cross checked with the DNA. TRBV21-1 is annotated as a pseudogene. The receptor's source is a human patient who was an organ donor for intestinal transplantation. The source was alloreactive CD4+ T cells from a mixed lymphocyte reaction culture, collected before transplantation. Subset described: CFSE-low proliferating T cells sorted from approximately six-day pre-transplant mixed lymphocyte reaction (GvH or HvG direction). The CDR3 coding sequence is TGTGCCAGCAGCAAAGATAGATGGGGGGGGTTCGAGCAGTACGTC. Amino acids: CASSKDRWGGFEQYV.